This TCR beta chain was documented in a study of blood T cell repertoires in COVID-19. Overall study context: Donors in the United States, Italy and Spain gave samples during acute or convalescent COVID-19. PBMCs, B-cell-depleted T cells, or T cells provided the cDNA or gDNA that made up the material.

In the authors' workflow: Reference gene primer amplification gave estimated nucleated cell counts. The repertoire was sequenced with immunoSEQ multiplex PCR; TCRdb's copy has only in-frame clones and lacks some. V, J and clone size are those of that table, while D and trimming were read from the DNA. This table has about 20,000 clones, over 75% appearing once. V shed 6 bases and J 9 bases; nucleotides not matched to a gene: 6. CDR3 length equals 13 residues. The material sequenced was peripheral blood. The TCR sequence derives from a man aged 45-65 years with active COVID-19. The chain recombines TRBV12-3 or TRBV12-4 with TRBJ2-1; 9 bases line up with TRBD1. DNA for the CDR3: TGTGCCAGCAGGAAACAGGGGGCCGGTGAGCAGTTCTTC. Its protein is CASRKQGAGEQFF.